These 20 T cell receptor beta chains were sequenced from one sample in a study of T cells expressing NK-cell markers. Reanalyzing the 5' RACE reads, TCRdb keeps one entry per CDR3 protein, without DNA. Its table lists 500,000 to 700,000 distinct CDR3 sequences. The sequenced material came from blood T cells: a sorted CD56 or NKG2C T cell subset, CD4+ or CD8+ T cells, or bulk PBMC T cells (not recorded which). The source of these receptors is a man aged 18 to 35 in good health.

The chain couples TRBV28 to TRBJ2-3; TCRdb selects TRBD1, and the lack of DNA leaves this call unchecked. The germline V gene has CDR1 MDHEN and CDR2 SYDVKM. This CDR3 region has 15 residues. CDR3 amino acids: CASSLIGGATDTQYF.

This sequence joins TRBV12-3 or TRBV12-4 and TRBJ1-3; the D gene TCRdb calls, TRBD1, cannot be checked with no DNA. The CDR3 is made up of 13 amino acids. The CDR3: CASSSVPGNTIYF.

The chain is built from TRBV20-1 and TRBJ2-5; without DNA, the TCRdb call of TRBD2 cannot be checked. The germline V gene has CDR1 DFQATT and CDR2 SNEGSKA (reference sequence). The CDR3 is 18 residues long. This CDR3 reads CSAERTSGRPDRQETQYF.

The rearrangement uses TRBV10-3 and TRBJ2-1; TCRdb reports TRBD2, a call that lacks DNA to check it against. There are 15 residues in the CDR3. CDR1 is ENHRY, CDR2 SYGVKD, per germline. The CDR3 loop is CAISELTSGSTEQFF.

The CDR3 is CASSYSTRGLAESSSYNEQFF. V gene TRBV6-2 or TRBV6-3 combines with J gene TRBJ2-1; the D gene TCRdb calls, TRBD2, cannot be checked with no DNA. This CDR3 region has 21 residues. The germline V gene has CDR1 MNHEY and CDR2 SVGEGT.

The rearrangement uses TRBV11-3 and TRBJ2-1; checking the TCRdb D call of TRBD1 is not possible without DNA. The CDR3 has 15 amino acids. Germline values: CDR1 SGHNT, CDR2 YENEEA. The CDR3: CASSLDRSGTNEQFF.

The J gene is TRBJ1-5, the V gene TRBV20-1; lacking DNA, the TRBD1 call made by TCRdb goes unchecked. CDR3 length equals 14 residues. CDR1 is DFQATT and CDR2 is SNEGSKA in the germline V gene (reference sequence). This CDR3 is CSAREGQNNQPQHF.

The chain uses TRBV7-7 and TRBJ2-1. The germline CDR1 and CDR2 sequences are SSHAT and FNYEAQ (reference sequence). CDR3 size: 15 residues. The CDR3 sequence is CASSIALSSYNEQFF.

This CDR3 is CASSSGQGIGQPQHF. This chain links TRBV12-3 or TRBV12-4 with TRBJ1-5; no DNA is available, so the TRBD1 call from TCRdb remains unchecked. The CDR3 contains 15 residues.

CDR3 loop: CASGTWNEQFF. V is TRBV11-2 and J is TRBJ2-1. Germline CDR1 SGHAT, CDR2 FQNNGV. The CDR3 extends over 11 amino acids.

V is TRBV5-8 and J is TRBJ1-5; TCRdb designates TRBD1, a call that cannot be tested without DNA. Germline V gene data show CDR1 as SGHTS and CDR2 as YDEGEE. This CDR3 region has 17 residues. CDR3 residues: CASSSGQGDYSNQPQHF.

The CDR3 region is CATSRPYRADIQYF. The chain couples TRBV15 to TRBJ2-4; TCRdb returns TRBD1, unconfirmable since there is no DNA. The CDR3 contains 14 residues. In germline, CDR1 is LNHNV, CDR2 YYDKDF (reference sequence). Supplemented by reference TRBV15 and TRBJ2-4, the full variable domain reads DAMVIQNPRYQVTQFGKPVTLSCSQTLNHNVMYWYQQKSSQAPKLLFHYYDKDFNNEADTPDNFQSRRPNTSFCFLDIRSPGLGDTAMYLCATSRPYRADIQYFGAGTRLSVL.

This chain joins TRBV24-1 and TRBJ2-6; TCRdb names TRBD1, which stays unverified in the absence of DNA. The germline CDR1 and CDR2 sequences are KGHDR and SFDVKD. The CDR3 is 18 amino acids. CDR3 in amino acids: CATSDPRQGPSGANVLTF.

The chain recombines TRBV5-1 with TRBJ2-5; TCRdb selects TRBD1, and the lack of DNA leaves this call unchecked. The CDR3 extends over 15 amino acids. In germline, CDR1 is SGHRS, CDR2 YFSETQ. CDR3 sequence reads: CASSPLDSRQETQYF.

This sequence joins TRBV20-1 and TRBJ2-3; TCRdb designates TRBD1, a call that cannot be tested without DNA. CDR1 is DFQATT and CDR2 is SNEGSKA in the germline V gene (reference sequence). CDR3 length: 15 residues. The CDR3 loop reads CSARWDPSSPDTQYF.

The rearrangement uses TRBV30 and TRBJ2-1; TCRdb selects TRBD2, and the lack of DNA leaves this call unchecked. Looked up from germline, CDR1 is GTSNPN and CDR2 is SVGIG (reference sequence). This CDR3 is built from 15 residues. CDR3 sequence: CAWEAGTSSYNEQFF.

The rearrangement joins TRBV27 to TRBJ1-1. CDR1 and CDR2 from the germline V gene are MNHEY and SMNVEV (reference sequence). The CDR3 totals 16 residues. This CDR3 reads CASSRSVPGRDYEAFF.

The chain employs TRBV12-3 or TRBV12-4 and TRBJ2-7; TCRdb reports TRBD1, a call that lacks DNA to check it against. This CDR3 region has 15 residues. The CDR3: CASSALQGAIYEQYF.

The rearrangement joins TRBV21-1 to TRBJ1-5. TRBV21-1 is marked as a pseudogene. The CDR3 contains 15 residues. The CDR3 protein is CASLRRGSGNQPQHF.

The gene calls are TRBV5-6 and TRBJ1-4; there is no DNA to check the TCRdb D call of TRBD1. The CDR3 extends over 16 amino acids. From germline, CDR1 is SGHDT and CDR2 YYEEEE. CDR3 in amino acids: CASSLTGGHRNEKLFF.